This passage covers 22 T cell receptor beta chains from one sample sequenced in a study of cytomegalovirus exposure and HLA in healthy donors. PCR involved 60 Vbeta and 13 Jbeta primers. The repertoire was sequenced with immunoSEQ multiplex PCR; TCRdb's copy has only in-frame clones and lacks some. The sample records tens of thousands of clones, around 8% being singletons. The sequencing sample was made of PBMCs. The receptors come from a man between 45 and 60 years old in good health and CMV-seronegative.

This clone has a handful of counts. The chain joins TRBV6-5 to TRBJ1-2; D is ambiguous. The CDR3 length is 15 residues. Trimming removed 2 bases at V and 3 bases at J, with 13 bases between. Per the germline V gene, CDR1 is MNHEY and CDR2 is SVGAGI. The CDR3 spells CASSYVGGLDYGYTF. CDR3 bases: TGTGCCAGCAGTTACGTGGGCGGGCTGGACTATGGCTACACCTTC.

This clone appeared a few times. In DNA, the CDR3 is TGCGCCAGCAGCTTCCAGGGGACCGATACGCAGTATTTT. This encodes CASSFQGTDTQYF. This chain connects TRBV5-1 to TRBJ2-3; the D gene is possibly TRBD1 (6 bases). The CDR3 contains 13 residues. The V end lost 2 bases, the J end lost 6 bases, and 10 bases lay between the germline ends. Germline CDR1 SGHRS, CDR2 YFSETQ.

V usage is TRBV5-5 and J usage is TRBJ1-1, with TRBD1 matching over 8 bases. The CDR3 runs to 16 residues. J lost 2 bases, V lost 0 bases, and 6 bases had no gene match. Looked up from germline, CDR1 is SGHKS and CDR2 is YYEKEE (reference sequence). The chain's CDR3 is CASSLGSGTGNTEAFF. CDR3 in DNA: TGTGCCAGCAGCTTGGGATCCGGGACAGGCAACACTGAAGCTTTCTTT.

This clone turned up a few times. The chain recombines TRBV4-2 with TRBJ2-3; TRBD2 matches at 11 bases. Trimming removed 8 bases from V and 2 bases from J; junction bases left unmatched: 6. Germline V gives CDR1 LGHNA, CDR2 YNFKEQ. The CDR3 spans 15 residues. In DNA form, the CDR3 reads TGTGCCAGCGGGGGTAGCGGGGGGGTCACAGATACGCAGTATTTT. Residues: CASGGSGGVTDTQYF.

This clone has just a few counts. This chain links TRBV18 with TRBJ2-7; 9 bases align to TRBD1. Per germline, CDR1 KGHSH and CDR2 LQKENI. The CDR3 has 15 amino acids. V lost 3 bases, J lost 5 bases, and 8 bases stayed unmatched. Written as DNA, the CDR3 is TGTGCCAGCTCACCGATACGACAGGGGGGAAACGAGCAGTACTTC. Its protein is CASSPIRQGGNEQYF.

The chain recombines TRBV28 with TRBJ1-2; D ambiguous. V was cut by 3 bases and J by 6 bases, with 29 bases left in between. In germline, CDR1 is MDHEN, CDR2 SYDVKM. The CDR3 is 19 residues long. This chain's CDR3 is CASSFSLAEHKFGTDGYTF. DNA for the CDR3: TGTGCCAGCAGTTTTTCTCTCGCGGAACATAAGTTTGGTACGGATGGCTACACCTTC.

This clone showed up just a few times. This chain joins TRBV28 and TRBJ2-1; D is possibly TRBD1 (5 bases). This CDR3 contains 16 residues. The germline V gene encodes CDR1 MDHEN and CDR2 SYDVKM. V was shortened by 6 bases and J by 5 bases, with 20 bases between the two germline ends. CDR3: CASSTTLRVFNNEQFF. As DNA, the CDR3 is TGTGCCAGCAGCACCACCCTCAGGGTATTTAACAATGAGCAGTTCTTC.

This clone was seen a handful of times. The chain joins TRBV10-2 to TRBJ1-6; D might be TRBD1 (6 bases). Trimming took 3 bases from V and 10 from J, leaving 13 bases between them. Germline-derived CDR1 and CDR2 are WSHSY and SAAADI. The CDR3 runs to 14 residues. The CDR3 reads CASSDKQGRSPLHF. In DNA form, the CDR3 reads TGCGCCAGCAGTGATAAACAGGGACGGTCACCCCTCCACTTT.

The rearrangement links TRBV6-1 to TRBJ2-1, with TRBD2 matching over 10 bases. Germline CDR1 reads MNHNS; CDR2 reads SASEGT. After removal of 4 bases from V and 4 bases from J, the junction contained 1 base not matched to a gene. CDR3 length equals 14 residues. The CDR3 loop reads CASSAAGGYNEQFF. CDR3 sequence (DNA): TGTGCCAGCAGTGCAGCGGGGGGGTACAATGAGCAGTTCTTC.

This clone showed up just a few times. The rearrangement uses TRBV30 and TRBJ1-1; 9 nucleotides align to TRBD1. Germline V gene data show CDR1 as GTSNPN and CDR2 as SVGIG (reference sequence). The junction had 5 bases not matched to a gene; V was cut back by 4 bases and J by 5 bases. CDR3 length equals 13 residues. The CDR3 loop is CAWTRQGGTEAFF. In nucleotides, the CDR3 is TGTGCCTGGACTCGACAGGGGGGGACTGAAGCTTTCTTT.

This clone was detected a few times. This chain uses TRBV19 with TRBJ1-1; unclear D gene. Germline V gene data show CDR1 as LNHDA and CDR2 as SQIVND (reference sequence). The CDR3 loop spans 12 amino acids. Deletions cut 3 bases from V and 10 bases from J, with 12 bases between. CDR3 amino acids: CASSMVDSPAFF. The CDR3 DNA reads TGTGCCAGTAGTATGGTGGACTCACCAGCTTTCTTT.

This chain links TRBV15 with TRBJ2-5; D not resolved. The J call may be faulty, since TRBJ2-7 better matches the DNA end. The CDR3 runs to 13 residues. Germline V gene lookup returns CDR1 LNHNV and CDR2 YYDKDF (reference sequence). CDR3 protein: CATSRDSAYEQYF. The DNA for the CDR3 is TGTGCCACCAGCAGAGACAGCGCCTACGAGCAGTACTTC.

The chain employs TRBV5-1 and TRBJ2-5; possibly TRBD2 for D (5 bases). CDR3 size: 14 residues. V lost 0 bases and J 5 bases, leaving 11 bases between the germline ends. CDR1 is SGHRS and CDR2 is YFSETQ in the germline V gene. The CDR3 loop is CASSLELPGETQYF. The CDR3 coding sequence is TGCGCCAGCAGCTTGGAACTTCCGGGGGAGACCCAGTACTTC.

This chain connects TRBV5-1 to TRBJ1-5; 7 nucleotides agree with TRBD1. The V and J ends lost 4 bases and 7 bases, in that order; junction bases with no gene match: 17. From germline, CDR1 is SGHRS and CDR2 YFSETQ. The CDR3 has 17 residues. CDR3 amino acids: CASSPDPTGSPPQPQHF. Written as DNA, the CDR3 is TGCGCCAGCAGCCCCGACCCGACAGGGTCCCCTCCCCAGCCCCAGCATTTT.

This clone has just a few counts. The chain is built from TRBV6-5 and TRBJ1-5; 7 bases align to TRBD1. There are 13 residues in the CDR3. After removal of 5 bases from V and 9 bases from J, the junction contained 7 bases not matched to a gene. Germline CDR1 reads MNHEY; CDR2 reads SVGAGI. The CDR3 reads CASSAQGTGPQHF. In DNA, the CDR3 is TGTGCCAGCAGTGCACAGGGGACGGGGCCCCAGCATTTT.

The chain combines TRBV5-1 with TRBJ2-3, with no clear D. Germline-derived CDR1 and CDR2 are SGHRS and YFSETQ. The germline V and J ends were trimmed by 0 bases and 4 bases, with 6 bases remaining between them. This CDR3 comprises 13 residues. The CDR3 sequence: CASSLVSADTQYF. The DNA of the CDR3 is TGCGCCAGCAGCTTGGTATCGGCAGATACGCAGTATTTT.

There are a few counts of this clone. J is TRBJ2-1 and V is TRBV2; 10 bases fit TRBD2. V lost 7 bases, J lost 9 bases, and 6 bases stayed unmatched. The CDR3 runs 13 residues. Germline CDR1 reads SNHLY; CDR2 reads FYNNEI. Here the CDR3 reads CASKQRGGTEQFF. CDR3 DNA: TGTGCCAGCAAACAGCGGGGGGGCACTGAGCAGTTCTTC.

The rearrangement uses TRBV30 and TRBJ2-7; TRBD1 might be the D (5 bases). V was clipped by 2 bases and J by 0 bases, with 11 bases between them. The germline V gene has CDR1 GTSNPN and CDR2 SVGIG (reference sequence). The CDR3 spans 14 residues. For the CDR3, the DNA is TGTGCCTGGAGTCTAGGGGCGAGCTCCTACGAGCAGTACTTC. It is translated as CAWSLGASSYEQYF. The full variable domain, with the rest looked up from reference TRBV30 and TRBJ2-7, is SQTIHQWPATLVQPVGSPLSLECTVEGTSNPNLYWYRQAAGRGLQLLFYSVGIGQISSEVPQNLSASRPQDRQFILSSKKLLLSDSGFYLCAWSLGASSYEQYFGPGTRLTVT.

In DNA, the CDR3 is TGTGCCAGCAGAGTCGGGACAGGGGACTACGAGCAGTACTTC. The encoded protein is CASRVGTGDYEQYF. V gene TRBV7-8 combines with J gene TRBJ2-7; 10 bases map to TRBD1. This CDR3 has 14 residues. CDR1 is SGHVS and CDR2 is FQNEAQ in the germline V gene. The junction had 5 bases not matched to a gene; V was cut back by 6 bases and J by 3 bases. Supplemented by reference TRBV7-8 and TRBJ2-7, the full variable domain reads GAGVSQSPRYKVAKRGQDVALRCDPISGHVSLFWYQQALGQGPEFLTYFQNEAQLDKSGLPSDRFFAERPEGSVSTLKIQRTQQEDSAVYLCASRVGTGDYEQYFGPGTRLTVT.

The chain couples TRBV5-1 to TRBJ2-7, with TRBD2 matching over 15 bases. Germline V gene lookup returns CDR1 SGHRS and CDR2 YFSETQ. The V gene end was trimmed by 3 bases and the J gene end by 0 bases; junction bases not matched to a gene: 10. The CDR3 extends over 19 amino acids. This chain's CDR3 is CASSWGGLAGGRSSYEQYF. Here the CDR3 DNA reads TGCGCCAGCAGCTGGGGGGGACTAGCGGGGGGCCGTAGCTCCTACGAGCAGTACTTC.

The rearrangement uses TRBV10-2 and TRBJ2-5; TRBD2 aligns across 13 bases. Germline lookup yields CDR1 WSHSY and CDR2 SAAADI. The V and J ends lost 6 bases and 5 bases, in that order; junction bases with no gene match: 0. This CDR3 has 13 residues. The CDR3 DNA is TGCGCCAGCAGACTAGCGGGAGGGGAGACCCAGTACTTC. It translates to CASRLAGGETQYF.

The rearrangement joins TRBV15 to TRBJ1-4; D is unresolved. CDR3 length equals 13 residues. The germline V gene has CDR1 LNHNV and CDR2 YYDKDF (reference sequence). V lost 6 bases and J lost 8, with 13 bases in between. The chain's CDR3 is CATRRESGEKLFF. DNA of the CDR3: TGTGCCACCAGACGGGAATCGGGAGAAAAACTGTTTTTT. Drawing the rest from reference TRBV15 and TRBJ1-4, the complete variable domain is DAMVIQNPRYQVTQFGKPVTLSCSQTLNHNVMYWYQQKSSQAPKLLFHYYDKDFNNEADTPDNFQSRRPNTSFCFLDIRSPGLGDTAMYLCATRRESGEKLFFGSGTQLSVL.